Each of the 25 T cell receptor beta chains below was sequenced from the same sample in a study of siplizumab effects on memory and regulatory T cells. Measured with immunoSEQ multiplex PCR; TCRdb has only the in-frame clones, and not every one. The sample holds approximately 100,000 clones, roughly 94% seen once. The specimen sequenced was non-Treg CD4+ T cells sorted from blood. Receptors originate from a human donor in good health.

This clone was detected a few times. The chain is built from TRBV5-1 and TRBJ2-3; perhaps TRBD1 as D (6 bases). Germline assignment: CDR1 SGHRS and CDR2 YFSETQ. CDR3 size: 14 residues. The V end lost 6 bases, the J end lost 3 bases, and 14 bases lay between the germline ends. CDR3 coding DNA: TGCGCCAGCATACAGGACAGCATTACAGATACGCAGTATTTT. Its protein product is CASIQDSITDTQYF.

V and J are TRBV2 and TRBJ2-4; D is perhaps TRBD1 (6 bases). The CDR3 contains 16 residues. Germline CDR1 and CDR2: SNHLY and FYNNEI. The ends were cut back, 6 bases at V and 1 base at J, with 16 bases in the middle. The CDR3, as DNA: TGTGCCAGCAGCCCACAGGGAAGAGCGGCCAAAAACATTCAGTACTTC. Amino acids: CASSPQGRAAKNIQYF.

The rearrangement uses TRBV5-4 and TRBJ2-7; the match to TRBD1 covers 7 bases. Germline loops: CDR1 SGHNT, CDR2 YYREEE (reference sequence). The length of the CDR3 is 16 residues. The trim removed 4 bases at V and 0 bases at J, leaving 10 bases unmatched. CDR3: CASSQRTGTVSYEQYF. The CDR3 coding sequence is TGTGCCAGCAGCCAAAGAACCGGGACAGTCTCCTACGAGCAGTACTTC.

This clone was seen a single time. The V call is TRBV28, the J call TRBJ1-1; 10 bases are shared with TRBD1. The length of the CDR3 is 12 residues. Trimming cost V 8 bases and J 7 bases; bases outside gene matches: 4. CDR1 MDHEN and CDR2 SYDVKM come from the germline V gene. CDR3 bases: TGTGCCAGCGGGGGGACAGGGGTTGAAGCTTTCTTT. Translating gives CASGGTGVEAFF.

The chain is built from TRBV19 and TRBJ2-7, with 9 bases identical to TRBD1. V shed 5 bases, J shed 3 bases, and the junction held 8 bases outside the gene matches. The CDR3 covers 15 residues. The V gene's germline CDR1 is LNHDA and CDR2 SQIVND (reference sequence). The CDR3 region is CASSPRTGVVYEQYF. CDR3 coding DNA: TGTGCCAGTAGTCCACGGACAGGGGTTGTCTACGAGCAGTACTTC.

The chain recombines TRBV25-1 with TRBJ2-1; the match to TRBD2 covers 9 bases. The CDR3 has 15 residues. V shed 4 bases and J 10 bases; nucleotides not matched to a gene: 11. From germline, CDR1 is MGHDK and CDR2 SYGVNS. The CDR3 DNA reads as TGTGCCAGCAGTGCCAGTGGACTAGCGAGGAACGAGCAGTTCTTC. Amino acid sequence: CASSASGLARNEQFF.

The chain employs TRBV7-9 and TRBJ2-1, with 7 bases that match TRBD1. The CDR3 is 17 amino acids. Germline CDR1 is SEHNR and CDR2 is FQNEAQ (reference sequence). With 8 bases clipped from V and 0 bases from J, the junction kept 13 bases outside the gene matches. CDR3 amino acids: CASVQGFTSFSYNEQFF. In DNA form, the CDR3 reads TGTGCCAGCGTACAGGGGTTCACTTCCTTCTCCTACAATGAGCAGTTCTTC.

This CDR3 reads CASSLGLATGDTQYF. In DNA, the CDR3 is TGTGCCAGCAGTTTAGGTCTAGCGACGGGAGATACGCAGTATTTT. The rearrangement joins TRBV27 to TRBJ2-3; possible D gene TRBD2, 6 bases. CDR3 length: 15 residues. From germline, CDR1 is MNHEY and CDR2 SMNVEV (reference sequence). V lost 2 bases and J 5 bases, leaving 14 bases between the germline ends.

The V gene is TRBV11-2, the J gene TRBJ1-1; D gene ambiguous. Per germline, CDR1 SGHAT and CDR2 FQNNGV. V dropped 5 bases and J dropped 3 bases, with 16 bases sitting between them. CDR3 length equals 15 residues. The CDR3: CASSLRRERDTEAFF. In DNA form, the CDR3 reads TGTGCCAGCAGCCTACGGCGGGAGAGAGACACTGAAGCTTTCTTT.

This rearrangement joins TRBV5-1 to TRBJ2-2; 14 bases match TRBD2. This CDR3 region has 19 residues. Per the germline V gene, CDR1 is SGHRS and CDR2 is YFSETQ. The ends lost 1 base at V and 10 bases at J; junction bases unmatched: 15. CDR3 in amino acids: CASSLILGLAGEEIVELFF. The CDR3 DNA follows: TGCGCCAGCAGCTTGATCTTGGGACTAGCGGGGGAGGAGATCGTGGAGCTGTTTTTT.

V gene TRBV5-5 combines with J gene TRBJ2-2, with TRBD1 matching 8 bases. The ends lost 4 bases at V and 5 bases at J; junction bases unmatched: 10. Germline loops: CDR1 SGHKS, CDR2 YYEKEE (reference sequence). The CDR3 consists of 16 residues. CDR3 region: CASSLNEGTGTGELFF. CDR3 in DNA: TGTGCCAGCAGCCTAAATGAGGGGACAGGTACCGGGGAGCTGTTTTTT.

The rearrangement uses TRBV7-2 and TRBJ1-5; weak D call: TRBD1 (6 bases). Germline values: CDR1 SGHTA, CDR2 FQGNSA. Trimming stripped 2 bases from V and 6 bases from J, with 14 bases between. CDR3 length: 15 amino acids. The CDR3 region is CASSLYAGGFQPQHF. DNA of the CDR3: TGTGCCAGCAGCTTATATGCGGGGGGCTTTCAGCCCCAGCATTTT.

The chain recombines TRBV7-2 with TRBJ2-7; D is ambiguous. This CDR3 has 14 amino acids. The V end lost 2 bases, the J end lost 1 base, and 9 bases lay between the germline ends. Germline V gene data show CDR1 as SGHTA and CDR2 as FQGNSA. The CDR3 sequence is CASSLSRISYEQYF. The CDR3, as DNA: TGTGCCAGCAGCTTATCAAGGATTTCCTACGAGCAGTACTTC.

The chain couples TRBV9 to TRBJ2-5; a weak D match, TRBD1 (7 bases). The CDR3 is made up of 16 amino acids. Trimming took off 0 bases at V and 1 base at J, with 13 bases between the two ends. From germline, CDR1 is SGDLS and CDR2 YYNGEE. As DNA, the CDR3 is TGTGCCAGCAGCGTAGCTAGTCAGGGGGGCCAAGAGACCCAGTACTTC. Amino acids: CASSVASQGGQETQYF.

DNA of the CDR3: TGTGCCAGCACGGCTGAATTGAACACCGGGGAGCTGTTTTTT. This gives the protein CASTAELNTGELFF. This chain uses TRBV6-4 with TRBJ2-2; unclear D gene. The germline CDR1 and CDR2 sequences are MRHNA and SNTAGT. The ends were cut back, 7 bases at V and 1 base at J, with 10 bases in the middle. The CDR3 length is 14 residues.

The rearrangement links TRBV7-9 to TRBJ2-7; TRBD2 matches at 7 bases. CDR1 and CDR2 from the germline V gene are SEHNR and FQNEAQ (reference sequence). V was pared by 5 bases and J by 2 bases, with 18 bases of the junction left unmatched. The CDR3 has 18 amino acids. The CDR3 DNA is TGTGCCAGCAGCCCCATAGGGGAGGGCCTTTGGAAAACCTACGAGCAGTACTTC. The encoded protein is CASSPIGEGLWKTYEQYF.

This clone was detected only once. Other DNA sequences of this sample code for an identical CDR3. This chain connects TRBV5-1 to TRBJ1-1, with D perhaps matching TRBD1 (6 bases). Germline lookup yields CDR1 SGHRS and CDR2 YFSETQ. This CDR3 has 14 residues. Trimming cost V 1 base and J 4 bases, with 11 bases left between them. CDR3 residues: CASSLQGGGTEAFF. CDR3 DNA sequence: TGCGCCAGCAGCTTGCAGGGAGGGGGCACTGAAGCTTTCTTT.

The V gene is TRBV18, the J gene TRBJ2-1, with 7 bases aligning to TRBD1. The CDR3 length is 15 residues. V lost 3 bases and J lost 4; bases outside the gene matches: 6. The germline gives CDR1 KGHSH, CDR2 LQKENI. DNA of the CDR3: TGTGCCAGCTCACCCCAAACGGGACAGTACAATGAGCAGTTCTTC. It codes for CASSPQTGQYNEQFF.

V usage is TRBV19 and J usage is TRBJ1-2; D unclear. Between the trimmed V and J ends, which lost 8 bases and 1 base, there was a span of 8 bases. In germline, CDR1 is LNHDA, CDR2 SQIVND (reference sequence). This CDR3 contains 12 residues. The CDR3 is CASWGSNYGYTF. CDR3 nucleotides: TGTGCCAGTTGGGGAAGTAACTATGGCTACACCTTC. Supplemented by reference TRBV19 and TRBJ1-2, the full variable domain reads DGGITQSPKYLFRKEGQNVTLSCEQNLNHDAMYWYRQDPGQGLRLIYYSQIVNDFQKGDIAEGYSVSREKKESFPLTVTSAQKNPTAFYLCASWGSNYGYTFGSGTRLTVV.

The rearrangement joins TRBV15 to TRBJ2-2; no firm D call. The CDR3 covers 16 residues. Trimming took off 1 base at V and 7 bases at J, with 16 bases between the two ends. Germline V CDR1 and CDR2: LNHNV, YYDKDF (reference sequence). The CDR3 here is CATSRAGSPSSGELFF. CDR3 DNA: TGTGCCACCAGCAGAGCTGGCAGCCCTTCGAGCGGGGAGCTGTTTTTT.

This clone appeared once. V usage is TRBV10-3 and J usage is TRBJ2-5; the D gene is possibly TRBD2 (6 bases). Trimming stripped 1 base from V and 5 bases from J, with 8 bases between. CDR1 and CDR2 (germline): ENHRY, SYGVKD. This CDR3 region has 13 residues. CDR3 loop: CAISEYGGETQYF. The CDR3 DNA sequence: TGTGCCATCAGTGAGTATGGAGGGGAGACCCAGTACTTC.

The chain links TRBV5-1 to TRBJ2-7, with D maybe TRBD1 (6 bases). CDR3 length: 14 amino acids. Germline V CDR1 and CDR2: SGHRS, YFSETQ. Trimming took 4 bases from V and 7 from J, leaving 18 bases between them. The CDR3 loop reads CASSQGHAEGEQYF. DNA for the CDR3: TGCGCCAGCAGCCAGGGACATGCTGAGGGAGAGCAGTACTTC.

The chain couples TRBV15 to TRBJ2-3; D gene ambiguous. Germline V gene lookup returns CDR1 LNHNV and CDR2 YYDKDF (reference sequence). CDR3 length: 13 amino acids. V was cut by 0 bases and J by 3 bases, with 4 bases left in between. In DNA, the CDR3 is TGTGCCACCAGCAGAGACCCAACAGATACGCAGTATTTT. Amino acids: CATSRDPTDTQYF.

The V gene is TRBV25-1, the J gene TRBJ2-2; no definite D call. The CDR3 loop spans 13 amino acids. CDR1 is MGHDK, CDR2 SYGVNS, per germline. Trimming removed 5 bases from V and 6 bases from J, with 10 bases in between. CDR3 loop: CASSPLSSGELFF. The CDR3, as DNA: TGTGCCAGCAGTCCTCTCTCGTCCGGGGAGCTGTTTTTT.

The table lists this clone with a count of one. The rearrangement joins TRBV6-6 to TRBJ2-1, with TRBD2 matching over 10 bases. CDR1 is MNHNY and CDR2 is SVGAGI in the germline V gene (reference sequence). The ends lost 2 bases at V and 8 bases at J; junction bases unmatched: 6. The length of the CDR3 is 15 residues. DNA for the CDR3: TGTGCCAGCAGTTACAGGCTAGCGGGAGAAGATGAGCAGTTCTTC. Amino acids: CASSYRLAGEDEQFF.